The rows below give T cell receptor beta chains drawn from one sample of a study of T cell responses to AZD1222 COVID-19 vaccine. Sequenced by immunoSEQ multiplex PCR; TCRdb stores in-frame clones only, minus some. The sample includes under 150,000 clones, roughly 90% seen only once; the top ten take just over 5.5%. Source: peripheral blood, taken on day 0 of AZD1222 vaccination. Source of these receptors: an adult in good health. Both conserved end residues are part of each CDR3. The order of the fields is V gene, clone size, J gene, D gene, CDR3 DNA, CDR3 protein. D genes are given only for firm matches. Rows may omit the clone size; those that give it use once, few, many or a size class.

v_gene: TRBV11-2
abundance: -
j_gene: TRBJ2-7
d_gene: -
CDR3nt: TGTGCCAGCAGCTTAGATGAACATCTATACGAGCAGTACTTC
CDR3aa: CASSLDEHLYEQYF

v_gene: TRBV2
abundance: -
j_gene: TRBJ2-3
d_gene: -
CDR3nt: TGTGCCAGCAACGGGGGAGTTTGGGATACGCAGTATTTT
CDR3aa: CASNGGVWDTQYF

v_gene: TRBV28
abundance: -
j_gene: TRBJ1-5
d_gene: -
CDR3nt: TGTGCCAGCACCTTAGCGGGTTGGGAACAGCCCCAGCATTTT
CDR3aa: CASTLAGWEQPQHF

v_gene: TRBV9
abundance: -
j_gene: TRBJ1-3
d_gene: -
CDR3nt: TGTGCCAGCAGCGGGCCCGTGGACGGTTCCTCTGGAAACACCATATATTTT
CDR3aa: CASSGPVDGSSGNTIYF

v_gene: TRBV24-1
abundance: once
j_gene: TRBJ2-3
d_gene: TRBD1
CDR3nt: TGTGCCACCAGTGATTTGTCGACAGGGTTAGATACGCAGTATTTT
CDR3aa: CATSDLSTGLDTQYF

v_gene: TRBV4-2
abundance: -
j_gene: TRBJ1-1
d_gene: -
CDR3nt: TGTGCCAGCAGCCACGCCCGCAGGGCCACTGAAGCTTTCTTT
CDR3aa: CASSHARRATEAFF

v_gene: TRBV5-1
abundance: -
j_gene: TRBJ2-3
d_gene: TRBD1
CDR3nt: TGCGCCAGCAGCTTGGAGGGACAGGGGAGGGGAGCAGATACGCAGTATTTT
CDR3aa: CASSLEGQGRGADTQYF

v_gene: TRBV9
abundance: -
j_gene: TRBJ2-2
d_gene: TRBD2
CDR3nt: TGTGCCAGCAGCGACTATACCGGGACTATCACCGGGGAGCTGTTTTTT
CDR3aa: CASSDYTGTITGELFF

v_gene: TRBV5-5
abundance: -
j_gene: TRBJ1-2
d_gene: -
CDR3nt: TGTGCCAGCAGCTTGGATACAGATGGCTACACCTTC
CDR3aa: CASSLDTDGYTF

v_gene: TRBV6-2/TRBV6-3
abundance: -
j_gene: TRBJ2-4
d_gene: -
CDR3nt: TGTGCCAGCAGCCAGGAGGTCCCGGGCATTCAGTACTTC
CDR3aa: CASSQEVPGIQYF

v_gene: TRBV28
abundance: -
j_gene: TRBJ2-7
d_gene: TRBD1
CDR3nt: TGTGCCAGCACTTTCATGTACAGGGGGAACTCCTACGAGCAGTACTTC
CDR3aa: CASTFMYRGNSYEQYF

v_gene: TRBV7-8
abundance: -
j_gene: TRBJ2-1
d_gene: TRBD2
CDR3nt: TGTGCCAGCAGCTTTTCGGGACTAGCGTGGAATGAGCAGTTCTTC
CDR3aa: CASSFSGLAWNEQFF

v_gene: TRBV7-2
abundance: -
j_gene: TRBJ1-2
d_gene: TRBD1
CDR3nt: TGTGCCAGCAGCTTAGACGGGACAGGGACCGGCTACACCTTC
CDR3aa: CASSLDGTGTGYTF

v_gene: TRBV18
abundance: once
j_gene: TRBJ2-5
d_gene: TRBD1
CDR3nt: TGTGCCAGCTCACCAACAGGGGACGTTTTGGAGACCCAGTACTTC
CDR3aa: CASSPTGDVLETQYF

v_gene: TRBV18
abundance: -
j_gene: TRBJ2-2
d_gene: TRBD2
CDR3nt: TGTGCCAGCTCACCACAACAAAGCGGGATTCGGACCGGGGAGCTGTTTTTT
CDR3aa: CASSPQQSGIRTGELFF

v_gene: TRBV14
abundance: -
j_gene: TRBJ1-6
d_gene: TRBD1
CDR3nt: TGTGCCAGCAGCCTCTGGGACAGGACTTCACCCCTCCACTTT
CDR3aa: CASSLWDRTSPLHF

v_gene: TRBV3-1/TRBV3-2
abundance: -
j_gene: TRBJ2-7
d_gene: -
CDR3nt: TGTGCCAGCCGGTTAAGTCTTTACGAGCAGTACTTC
CDR3aa: CASRLSLYEQYF

v_gene: TRBV5-1
abundance: -
j_gene: TRBJ2-7
d_gene: -
CDR3nt: TGCGCCAGCAGCTCGACAGTGTACACCTACGAGCAGTACTTC
CDR3aa: CASSSTVYTYEQYF

v_gene: TRBV2
abundance: -
j_gene: TRBJ2-3
d_gene: -
CDR3nt: TGTGCCAGCAGCCAGAAGAGGGGTACAGATACGCAGTATTTT
CDR3aa: CASSQKRGTDTQYF

v_gene: TRBV30
abundance: -
j_gene: TRBJ2-7
d_gene: -
CDR3nt: TGTGCCTGGACGGAGACATGCGACGAGCAGTACTTC
CDR3aa: CAWTETCDEQYF